These 31 T cell receptor beta chains share one sample of origin, sequenced in a study of blood T cell repertoires in COVID-19. Here immunoSEQ multiplex PCR was the method, and the copy in TCRdb shows in-frame clones only, minus some. The sample has approximately 66,000 clones, more than 60% seen once; the top ten hold more than 20%. The sequenced sample was peripheral blood. The receptor source for this set is a man aged 60 to 75 with acute or convalescent COVID-19.

This clone was observed a few times. The chain employs TRBV9 and TRBJ2-3; 14 positions match TRBD2. Per the germline V gene, CDR1 is SGDLS and CDR2 is YYNGEE. CDR3 size: 17 residues. The junction had 6 bases not matched to a gene; V was cut back by 4 bases and J by 2 bases. For the CDR3, the DNA is TGTGCCAGCAGCATGGGACTAGCGGGGGATGCCACAGATACGCAGTATTTT. Its translation: CASSMGLAGDATDTQYF. Supplemented by reference TRBV9 and TRBJ2-3, the full variable domain reads DSGVTQTPKHLITATGQRVTLRCSPRSGDLSVYWYQQSLDQGLQFLIQYYNGEERAKGNILERFSAQQFPDLHSELNLSSLELGDSALYFCASSMGLAGDATDTQYFGPGTRLTVL.

The sample holds one count of this clone. V gene TRBV14 combines with J gene TRBJ1-1; no clear D. Germline V gene sequence: CDR1 SGHDN, CDR2 FVKESK. The CDR3 runs to 13 residues. The V gene lost 0 bases and the J gene lost 1 base, with 3 bases spanning the gap. The CDR3 is CASSQDRNTEAFF. The DNA of the CDR3 is TGTGCCAGCAGCCAAGACAGGAACACTGAAGCTTTCTTT.

By share, this clone counts as large (0.1 to 1%). This chain connects TRBV7-8 to TRBJ2-5; D is possibly TRBD2 (7 bases). The V end lost 1 base, the J end lost 1 base, and 13 bases lay between the germline ends. The germline V gene has CDR1 SGHVS and CDR2 FQNEAQ. CDR3 length: 16 residues. Here the CDR3 reads CASSLGWGGAQETQYF. The CDR3 DNA reads as TGTGCCAGCAGCTTAGGGTGGGGGGGGGCCCAAGAGACCCAGTACTTC. Supplemented by reference TRBV7-8 and TRBJ2-5, the full variable domain reads GAGVSQSPRYKVAKRGQDVALRCDPISGHVSLFWYQQALGQGPEFLTYFQNEAQLDKSGLPSDRFFAERPEGSVSTLKIQRTQQEDSAVYLCASSLGWGGAQETQYFGPGTRLLVL.

This clone was seen only a few times. The chain has TRBV4-2 and TRBJ1-2, with TRBD1 matching 7 bases. Trimming at V came to 4 bases and at J to 8 bases, leaving 7 bases not matched to a gene. The CDR3 covers 13 residues. Germline CDR1 and CDR2: LGHNA and YNFKEQ. The CDR3 DNA is TGTGCCAGCAGCCTTGGCGGGACAGAAGGCTACACCTTC. It specifies CASSLGGTEGYTF.

The chain combines TRBV2 with TRBJ1-6; maybe TRBD1 (5 bases). The ends were cut back, 3 bases at V and 9 bases at J, with 12 bases in the middle. Germline V gives CDR1 SNHLY, CDR2 FYNNEI. This CDR3 has 14 residues. This CDR3 reads CASSEEWGGSPLHF. In DNA, the CDR3 is TGTGCCAGCAGTGAGGAGTGGGGGGGTTCACCCCTCCACTTT.

This clone appeared a single time. The CDR3 coding sequence is TGTGCCAGCAGCTTACCGGGGGGTAATTCACCCCTCCACTTT. Translated: CASSLPGGNSPLHF. V usage is TRBV7-9 and J usage is TRBJ1-6; maybe TRBD1 (5 bases). Germline CDR1 is SEHNR and CDR2 is FQNEAQ (reference sequence). V lost 2 bases, J lost 6 bases, and 8 bases lay in between. The CDR3 contains 14 residues.

Only a few counts were recorded for this clone. The rearrangement joins TRBV27 to TRBJ1-2; possible D gene TRBD1, 5 bases. Germline V gives CDR1 MNHEY, CDR2 SMNVEV (reference sequence). The length of the CDR3 is 16 residues. V dropped 3 bases and J dropped 2 bases, with 16 bases sitting between them. This CDR3 reads CASSFPWTNRNYGYTF. In nucleotides, the CDR3 is TGTGCCAGCAGTTTCCCTTGGACAAATAGAAACTATGGCTACACCTTC.

This rearrangement joins TRBV2 to TRBJ1-5, with 9 nucleotides matching TRBD1. CDR1 is SNHLY and CDR2 is FYNNEI in the germline V gene. The V segment lost 8 bases and the J segment 6 bases; nucleotides outside the gene matches: 8. This CDR3 spans 14 amino acids. In DNA, the CDR3 is TGTGCCAGCGGAGACAGGGGGAATGTTCAGCCCCAGCATTTT. It is translated as CASGDRGNVQPQHF.

This clone has only a few counts. The V gene is TRBV19, the J gene TRBJ1-2; D not resolved. Trimming left V 5 bases short and J 4 bases short, with 11 bases between. The CDR3 totals 13 residues. Looked up from germline, CDR1 is LNHDA and CDR2 is SQIVND (reference sequence). CDR3 in amino acids: CASSLPASYGYTF. In nucleotides, the CDR3 is TGTGCCAGTAGTCTTCCCGCTAGCTATGGCTACACCTTC.

This clone appeared once. The chain has TRBV28 and TRBJ1-2; D not resolved. Germline assignment: CDR1 MDHEN and CDR2 SYDVKM. This CDR3 region has 13 residues. Trimming cost V 3 bases and J 8 bases, with 13 bases left between them. The CDR3 bases are TGTGCCAGCAGTTTGCAGGTTTTTCGGGGCTACACCTTC. As protein: CASSLQVFRGYTF.

This chain links TRBV7-2 with TRBJ2-7; TRBD2 aligns across 12 bases. CDR3 length: 16 residues. Germline-derived CDR1 and CDR2 are SGHTA and FQGNSA. V was clipped by 9 bases and J by 2 bases; unmatched bases: 11. Here the CDR3 reads CASKRASGGAAYEQYV. The CDR3 nucleotides are TGTGCCAGTAAAAGGGCTAGCGGGGGGGCGGCCTACGAGCAGTACGTC.

V gene TRBV7-9 combines with J gene TRBJ2-5; TRBD2 aligns across 15 bases. The V gene end was trimmed by 11 bases and the J gene end by 3 bases; junction bases not matched to a gene: 13. The germline V gene has CDR1 SEHNR and CDR2 FQNEAQ (reference sequence). The CDR3 spans 17 residues. Written as DNA, the CDR3 is TGTGCCGGGGGAGCCCTCGGACTAGCGGGGGGGAAAGAGACCCAGTACTTC. This codes for CAGGALGLAGGKETQYF.

V gene TRBV11-3 combines with J gene TRBJ2-7; D is uncertain. CDR3 length equals 13 residues. Per the germline V gene, CDR1 is SGHNT and CDR2 is YENEEA. V was shortened by 3 bases and J by 5 bases, with 11 bases between the two germline ends. This CDR3 is CASSFSLSDEQYF. In DNA, the CDR3 is TGTGCCAGCAGCTTTAGTCTGTCCGACGAGCAGTACTTC. The full variable domain, with the rest looked up from reference TRBV11-3 and TRBJ2-7, is EAGVVQSPRYKIIEKKQPVAFWCNPISGHNTLYWYLQNLGQGPELLIRYENEEAVDDSQLPKDRFSAERLKGVDSTLKIQPAELGDSAVYLCASSFSLSDEQYFGPGTRLTVT.

The table lists this clone with a count of one. V is TRBV24-1 and J is TRBJ2-3; D is unclear. In germline, CDR1 is KGHDR, CDR2 SFDVKD. The CDR3 is 15 residues long. V was trimmed by 3 bases and J by 1 base, leaving 10 bases between them. CDR3 loop: CATSDPGLGTDTQYF. In nucleotides, the CDR3 is TGTGCCACCAGTGATCCCGGTCTAGGCACAGATACGCAGTATTTT.

The rearrangement joins TRBV7-3 to TRBJ2-5, with 10 positions matching TRBD1. The germline V gene encodes CDR1 SGHTA and CDR2 FQGTGA. Unmatched junction bases numbered 2, after V lost 5 bases and J lost 5 bases. The CDR3 loop spans 13 amino acids. The CDR3 nucleotides read TGTGCCAGCAGCATGGGACAGGGGGAGACCCAGTACTTC. Protein sequence: CASSMGQGETQYF.

The rearrangement uses TRBV10-1 and TRBJ1-1; D gene unclear. This CDR3 region has 14 residues. Trimming took off 5 bases at V and 1 base at J, with 11 bases between the two ends. Germline values: CDR1 WNHNN, CDR2 SYGVQD (reference sequence). CDR3 bases: TGCGCCAGCAGTTACGGGATGGGGAACACTGAAGCTTTCTTT. This gives the protein CASSYGMGNTEAFF.

V usage is TRBV27 and J usage is TRBJ2-3; 8 bases fit TRBD1. Germline CDR1 MNHEY, CDR2 SMNVEV (reference sequence). This CDR3 region has 15 residues. V shed 2 bases and J 6 bases; nucleotides not matched to a gene: 7. CDR3 bases: TGTGCCAGCAGTTTACGACAGGGGTCGGGGGATACGCAGTATTTT. This encodes CASSLRQGSGDTQYF.

The chain uses TRBV2 and TRBJ2-3, with 8 bases identical to TRBD2. Per germline, CDR1 SNHLY and CDR2 FYNNEI. The CDR3 length is 15 residues. J lost 2 bases, V lost 6 bases, and 7 bases had no gene match. The CDR3 reads CASSGSGSLTDTQYF. The DNA of the CDR3 is TGTGCCAGCAGCGGGAGCGGGAGTCTCACAGATACGCAGTATTTT.

This chain connects TRBV7-2 to TRBJ2-7; TRBD2 agrees at 7 bases. The CDR3 totals 15 residues. The J segment lost 0 bases and the V segment lost 5 bases, leaving 7 bases of the junction unmatched. CDR1 and CDR2 (germline): SGHTA, FQGNSA. DNA of the CDR3: TGTGCCAGCAGCCTGGGAGGGGAGAGCTCCTACGAGCAGTACGTC. It encodes CASSLGGESSYEQYV.

Only a few counts were recorded for this clone. The chain uses TRBV7-7 and TRBJ2-2; TRBD2 aligns across 7 bases. The CDR3 sequence is 16 residues long. CDR1 SSHAT and CDR2 FNYEAQ come from the germline V gene (reference sequence). J was trimmed by 5 bases and V by 4 bases; bases with no gene match: 10. CDR3 loop: CASSSTGEGATGELFF. In DNA form, the CDR3 reads TGTGCCAGCAGCTCCACCGGGGAGGGAGCTACCGGGGAGCTGTTTTTT.

The gene calls are TRBV10-2 and TRBJ2-7, with D tentatively TRBD2 (6 bases). The CDR3 runs to 11 residues. V lost 10 bases and J lost 3, with 10 bases in between. CDR1 and CDR2 (germline): WSHSY, SAAADI. The chain's CDR3 is CATSDYYEQYF. CDR3 DNA: TGCGCCACCTCGGACTACTACGAGCAGTACTTC.

The CDR3 DNA sequence: TGTGCCAGTAGTCCACGACAGGGGGCCGGGGAGCTGTTTTTT. Translation gives CASSPRQGAGELFF. The chain uses TRBV19 and TRBJ2-2; 9 nucleotides agree with TRBD1. Germline assignment: CDR1 LNHDA and CDR2 SQIVND (reference sequence). Trimming removed 5 bases from V and 6 bases from J; junction bases left unmatched: 4. This CDR3 comprises 14 residues.

The rearrangement joins TRBV10-3 to TRBJ2-1; 8 bases fit TRBD1. V gave up 10 bases and J gave up 6 bases; unmatched junction bases: 11. CDR3 length: 14 amino acids. Germline V lookup: CDR1 ENHRY, CDR2 SYGVKD. DNA for the CDR3: TGTGCCAGTCGACAGGGGTTAACAATCAATGAGCAGTTCTTC. It specifies CASRQGLTINEQFF.

The genes are TRBV7-3 and TRBJ2-1, with 7 nucleotides matching TRBD2. This CDR3 region has 16 residues. Per the germline V gene, CDR1 is SGHTA and CDR2 is FQGTGA. The J segment lost 6 bases and the V segment lost 0 bases, leaving 8 bases of the junction unmatched. The CDR3 DNA follows: TGTGCCAGCAGCTTAACGGGCGGGGGAACCTCCAATGAGCAGTTCTTC. Its protein product is CASSLTGGGTSNEQFF.

The J gene is TRBJ2-2, the V gene TRBV9; D is unresolved. The ends were cut back, 0 bases at V and 1 base at J, with 4 bases in the middle. From germline, CDR1 is SGDLS and CDR2 YYNGEE. The CDR3 spans 14 residues. Here the CDR3 DNA reads TGTGCCAGCAGCGTAGCACTGAACACCGGGGAGCTGTTTTTT. It specifies CASSVALNTGELFF.

In DNA form, the CDR3 reads TGTGCCATCAGAGCGGCGGGGGCGAGAGGCGAGCAGTACGTC. Its translation is CAIRAAGARGEQYV. The V call is TRBV10-3, the J call TRBJ2-7; the D gene is possibly TRBD2 (7 bases). With 6 bases removed from V and 6 bases from J, the gap between germline ends came to 18 bases. The CDR3 is 14 amino acids. Germline V CDR1 and CDR2: ENHRY, SYGVKD.

The count of this clone is one. This may be a read error, as it is one base from a much larger clone. V gene TRBV7-6 combines with J gene TRBJ2-2; TRBD1 matches 7 bases. The CDR3 is 15 amino acids. CDR1 SGHVS and CDR2 FNYEAQ come from the germline V gene. The J segment lost 0 bases and the V segment lost 4 bases, leaving 2 bases of the junction unmatched. The CDR3 sequence: CASSSGQTNTGELFF. DNA for the CDR3: TGTGCCAGCAGCTCGGGACAGACGAACACCGGGGAGCTGTTTTTT.

On this clone itself: Compared with germline, one end of the junction differs, possibly owing to a read error. The chain links TRBV9 to TRBJ1-1; 10 bases fit TRBD1. The V gene's germline CDR1 is SGDLS and CDR2 YYNGEE. The CDR3 contains 17 residues. In nucleotides, the CDR3 is TGTGCCAGCAGCGTAGAGGGAAAGGGACAGGGGAGCACTAAAGCTTTCTTT. Residues: CASSVEGKGQGSTKAFF.

The chain has TRBV27 and TRBJ2-2; TRBD2 is a possible D gene (5 bases). The CDR3 extends over 13 amino acids. V shed 10 bases and J shed 5 bases, with 14 bases lying between them. CDR1 and CDR2 (germline): MNHEY, SMNVEV (reference sequence). CDR3 protein: CATGLSTTGELFF. The CDR3 DNA reads as TGTGCCACCGGACTCTCCACTACCGGGGAGCTGTTTTTT.

The chain recombines TRBV5-1 with TRBJ2-7; 8 nucleotides line up with TRBD2. This CDR3 is 15 amino acids long. With V trimmed by 0 bases and J by 0 bases, 2 bases remained unmatched. Per germline, CDR1 SGHRS and CDR2 YFSETQ. The chain's CDR3 is CASSLALAVSYEQYF. The CDR3 region has the DNA TGCGCCAGCAGCTTGGCACTAGCGGTCTCCTACGAGCAGTACTTC.

Here the CDR3 reads CASSYSNTQYF. The CDR3 DNA reads as TGTGCCAGCAGTTACTCTAATACGCAGTATTTT. The rearrangement joins TRBV6-5 to TRBJ2-3; D gene uncertain. CDR3 length equals 11 residues. The germline V and J ends were trimmed by 0 bases and 7 bases, with 2 bases remaining between them. The germline CDR1 and CDR2 sequences are MNHEY and SVGAGI.